These 8 T cell receptor beta chains share one sample of origin, sequenced in a study of T-cell reconstitution after alpha-beta-depleted transplantation in children. Preparation of the TCRbeta library was carried out with unique molecular identifiers. TCRdb recomputed calls from the PCR reads with MiXCR, one row per CDR3 protein. The sample comprises around 700,000 distinct CDR3 sequences, around 13% of which are singletons, and 0.79% rests with the top ten. The sample here was PBMCs, taken before TCRalphabeta/CD19-depleted stem cell transplant. The source of these receptors is a girl aged 2-10 years with congenital amegakaryocytic thrombocytopenia, due to receive a stem cell transplant.

This clonotype was counted only a few times. The chain is built from TRBV12-3 or TRBV12-4 and TRBJ2-2, with D tentatively TRBD2 (6 bases). The CDR3 length is 14 residues. V lost 2 bases, J lost 6 bases, and 10 bases lay in between. CDR3 sequence (DNA): TGTGCCAGCAGTTTATCCCCGGGGGCCGGGGAGCTGTTTTTT. This encodes CASSLSPGAGELFF.

This clonotype turned up a few times. V usage is TRBV20-1 and J usage is TRBJ2-1; D possibly matches TRBD1 or TRBD2 (5 bases each). V was clipped by 6 bases and J by 9 bases, with 18 bases between them. The germline V gene encodes CDR1 DFQATT and CDR2 SNEGSKA (reference sequence). The CDR3 covers 13 residues. The CDR3 DNA sequence: TGCAGTGCAAGGGGCCCTCCTCGGGGTGAGCAGTTCTTC. It encodes CSARGPPRGEQFF.

This clonotype occurred a few times. This chain connects TRBV5-6 to TRBJ1-5; 10 nucleotides line up with TRBD1. This CDR3 region has 13 residues. The V gene's germline CDR1 is SGHDT and CDR2 YYEEEE. Trimming removed 3 bases from V and 9 bases from J; junction bases left unmatched: 3. CDR3 DNA sequence: TGTGCCAGCAGCTGGGACAGGGGCCCGCCCCAGCATTTT. This sequence encodes CASSWDRGPPQHF.

Only a few counts were recorded for this clonotype. The rearrangement joins TRBV2 to TRBJ2-1; possible D gene TRBD1, 5 bases. The germline V gene encodes CDR1 SNHLY and CDR2 FYNNEI. This CDR3 has 15 amino acids. The V and J ends lost 3 bases and 2 bases respectively, with 11 bases between them. The CDR3 loop reads CASSDWKGTYNEQFF. CDR3 nucleotide sequence: TGTGCCAGCAGTGATTGGAAGGGGACCTACAATGAGCAGTTCTTC. The variable domain in full, completed from reference TRBV2 and TRBJ2-1, reads EPEVTQTPSHQVTQMGQEVILRCVPISNHLYFYWYRQILGQKVEFLVSFYNNEISEKSEIFDDQFSVERPDGSNFTLKIRSTKLEDSAMYFCASSDWKGTYNEQFFGPGTRLTVL.

This clonotype was observed a few times. This rearrangement joins TRBV12-3 or TRBV12-4 to TRBJ2-1; 10 nucleotides align to TRBD2. V lost 6 bases to trimming and J lost 5 bases; unmatched junction nucleotides: 7. There are 15 residues in the CDR3. This chain's CDR3 is CASRPGLASDNEQFF. DNA of the CDR3: TGTGCCAGCAGACCGGGACTAGCGTCCGACAATGAGCAGTTCTTC.

This clonotype has more than one count but fewer than ten. J is TRBJ2-2 and V is TRBV6-1; 14 positions agree with TRBD2. The V segment lost 5 bases and the J segment 7 bases; nucleotides outside the gene matches: 6. Germline V gene data show CDR1 as MNHNS and CDR2 as SASEGT. CDR3 length equals 16 residues. The chain's CDR3 is CASSQRLAGGFGELFF. The CDR3 DNA is TGTGCCAGCAGTCAACGACTAGCGGGAGGGTTCGGGGAGCTGTTTTTT.

This clonotype was counted at least ten times. V is TRBV5-1 and J is TRBJ2-7; 7 bases line up with TRBD2. The CDR3 covers 16 residues. The V gene end was trimmed by 3 bases and the J gene end by 7 bases; junction bases not matched to a gene: 16. Germline values: CDR1 SGHRS, CDR2 YFSETQ. The CDR3 reads CASSSDGLGGRREQYF. The CDR3 DNA follows: TGCGCCAGCAGCTCCGACGGACTAGGCGGCAGGCGGGAGCAGTACTTC.

The chain's CDR3 is CASSSPLATGEQYF. CDR3 coding DNA: TGCGCCAGCAGCAGCCCACTGGCGACTGGCGAGCAGTACTTC. The rearrangement joins TRBV4-1 to TRBJ2-7, with D hard to call. The CDR3 length is 14 residues. Germline CDR1 MGHRA, CDR2 YSYEKL. Trimming removed 5 bases from V and 6 bases from J, with 17 bases in between.